This TCR beta chain was identified during a study of shared clonotypes between healthy human individuals. Germline V CDR1 and CDR2: SEHNR, FQNEAQ (reference sequence). V shed 0 bases, J shed 0 bases, and the junction held 8 bases outside the gene matches. This CDR3 has 18 residues. This table comes from immunoSEQ multiplex PCR, and its TCRdb copy is limited to in-frame clones, with some not included. Counted here are 2 million to 3 million clones, 85% to 95% occurring once; the ten biggest clones make up roughly 0.15%. Sequencing used naive CD4+ T cells sorted from blood. Subset described: CD45RA+ positively selected. This clonotype was sampled from a man in his late teens or twenties in good health. The V call is TRBV7-9, the J call TRBJ2-7, with 10 bases aligning to TRBD1. CDR3 sequence reads: CASSLALRQGASSYEQYF. In nucleotides, the CDR3 is TGTGCCAGCAGCTTAGCCCTCCGACAGGGGGCCAGCTCCTACGAGCAGTACTTC.